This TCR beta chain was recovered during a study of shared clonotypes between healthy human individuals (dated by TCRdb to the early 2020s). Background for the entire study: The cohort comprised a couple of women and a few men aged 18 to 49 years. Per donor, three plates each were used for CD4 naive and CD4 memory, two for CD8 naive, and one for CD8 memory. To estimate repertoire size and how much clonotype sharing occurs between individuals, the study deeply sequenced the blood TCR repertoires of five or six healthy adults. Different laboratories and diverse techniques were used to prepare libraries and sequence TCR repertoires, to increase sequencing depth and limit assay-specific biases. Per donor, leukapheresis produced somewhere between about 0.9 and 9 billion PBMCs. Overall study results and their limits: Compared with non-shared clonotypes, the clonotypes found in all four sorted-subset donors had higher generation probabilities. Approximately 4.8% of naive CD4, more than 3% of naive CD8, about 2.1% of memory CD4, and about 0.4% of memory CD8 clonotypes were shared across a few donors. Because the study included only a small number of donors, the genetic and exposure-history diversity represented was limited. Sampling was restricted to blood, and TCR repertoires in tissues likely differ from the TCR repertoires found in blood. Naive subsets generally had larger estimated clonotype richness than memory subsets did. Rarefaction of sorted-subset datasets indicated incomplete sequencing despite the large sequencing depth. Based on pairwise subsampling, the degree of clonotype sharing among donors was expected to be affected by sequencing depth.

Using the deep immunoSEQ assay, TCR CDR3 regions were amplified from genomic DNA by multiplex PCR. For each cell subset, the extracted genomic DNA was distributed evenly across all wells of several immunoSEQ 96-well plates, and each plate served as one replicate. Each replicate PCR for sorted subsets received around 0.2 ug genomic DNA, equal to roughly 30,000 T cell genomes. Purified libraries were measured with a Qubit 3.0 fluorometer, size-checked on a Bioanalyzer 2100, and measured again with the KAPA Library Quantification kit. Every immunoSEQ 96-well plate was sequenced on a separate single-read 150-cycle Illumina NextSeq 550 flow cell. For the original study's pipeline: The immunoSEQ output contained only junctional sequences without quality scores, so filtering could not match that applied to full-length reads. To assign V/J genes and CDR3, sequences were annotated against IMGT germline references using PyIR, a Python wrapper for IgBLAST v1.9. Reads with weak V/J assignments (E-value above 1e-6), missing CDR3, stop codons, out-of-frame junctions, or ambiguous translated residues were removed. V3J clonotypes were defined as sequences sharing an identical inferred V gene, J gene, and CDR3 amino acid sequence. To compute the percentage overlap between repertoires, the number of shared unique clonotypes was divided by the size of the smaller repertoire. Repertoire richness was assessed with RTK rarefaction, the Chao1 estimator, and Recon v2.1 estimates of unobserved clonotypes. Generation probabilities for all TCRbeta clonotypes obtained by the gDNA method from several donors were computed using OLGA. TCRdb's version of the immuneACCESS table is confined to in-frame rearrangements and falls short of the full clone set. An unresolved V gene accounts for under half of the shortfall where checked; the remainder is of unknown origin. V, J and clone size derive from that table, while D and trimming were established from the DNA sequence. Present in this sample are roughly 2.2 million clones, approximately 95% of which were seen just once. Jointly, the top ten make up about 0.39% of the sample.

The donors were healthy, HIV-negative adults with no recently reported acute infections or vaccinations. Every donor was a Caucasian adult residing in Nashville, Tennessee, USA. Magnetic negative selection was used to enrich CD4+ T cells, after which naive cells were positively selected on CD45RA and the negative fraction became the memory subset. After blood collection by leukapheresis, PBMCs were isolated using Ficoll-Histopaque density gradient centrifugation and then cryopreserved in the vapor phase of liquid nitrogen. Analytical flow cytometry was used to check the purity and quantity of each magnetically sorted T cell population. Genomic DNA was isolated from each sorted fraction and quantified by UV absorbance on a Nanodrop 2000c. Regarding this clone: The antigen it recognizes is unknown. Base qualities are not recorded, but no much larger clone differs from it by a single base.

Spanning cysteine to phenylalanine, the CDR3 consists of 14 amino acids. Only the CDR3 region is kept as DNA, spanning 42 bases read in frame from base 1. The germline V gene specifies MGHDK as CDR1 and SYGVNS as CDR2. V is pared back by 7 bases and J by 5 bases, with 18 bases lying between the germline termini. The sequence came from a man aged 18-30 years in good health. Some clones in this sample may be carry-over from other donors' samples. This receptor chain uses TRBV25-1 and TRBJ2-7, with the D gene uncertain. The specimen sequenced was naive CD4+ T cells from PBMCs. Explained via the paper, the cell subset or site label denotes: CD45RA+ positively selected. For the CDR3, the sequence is CASKGSGRVHEQYF. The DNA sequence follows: TGTGCCAGCAAGGGATCAGGTCGGGTCCACGAGCAGTACTTC.